What follows are 27 T cell receptor beta chains derived from one specimen sequenced in a study of regulatory T cells in long-lasting Graves disease. Both iRepertoire HTBI primers and Arm-PCR of CDR3 regions were used to build the TCR beta libraries. TCRdb ran MiXCR on the multiplex PCR reads and lists one entry per CDR3 protein. The table lists around 500,000 distinct CDR3 sequences, under 25% of them singletons. The sample's time point: persistent/refractory GD, antithyroid drugs over 5 years with positive TRAb. PBMC-extracted RNA yielded the TCR library. Sequenced material: peripheral blood mononuclear cells (PBMCs), taken when the disease was refractory, from a patient treated with antithyroid drugs. Receptor source: a female donor with Graves disease.

This clonotype was observed a handful of times. J is TRBJ2-7 and V is TRBV13; 8 bases line up with TRBD1. There are 13 residues in the CDR3. Per the germline V gene, CDR1 is PRHDT and CDR2 is FYEKMQ (reference sequence). J lost 3 bases, V lost 6 bases, and 4 bases had no gene match. The CDR3 bases are TGTGCCAGCAGGTACAGGGGGAGCTACGAGCAGTACTTC. Translation gives CASRYRGSYEQYF.

This clonotype was recorded many times. The J gene is TRBJ2-2, the V gene TRBV28; D remains unclear. V shed 5 bases and J shed 4 bases, with 20 bases lying between them. CDR1 and CDR2 (germline): MDHEN, SYDVKM. CDR3 length: 17 residues. CDR3 residues: CASSPLLQTDSTGELFF. The CDR3 region has the DNA TGTGCCAGCAGTCCGCTTCTCCAGACCGATAGCACCGGGGAGCTGTTTTTT.

This chain links TRBV11-1 with TRBJ2-5; 12 nucleotides agree with TRBD2. The CDR3 has 18 residues. Germline lookup yields CDR1 SGHAT and CDR2 FQDESV (reference sequence). J was trimmed by 4 bases and V by 1 base; bases with no gene match: 10. The CDR3 DNA follows: TGTGCCAGCAGCTTAGTAACCTGGGCACTAGCGGGAGGAGAGACCCAGTACTTC. Translating it yields CASSLVTWALAGGETQYF.

This clonotype was counted many times. The V call is TRBV11-2, the J call TRBJ2-2, with 7 bases that match TRBD2. The length of the CDR3 is 16 residues. The germline V gene encodes CDR1 SGHAT and CDR2 FQNNGV. Germline trimming cut 5 bases from V and 3 bases from J; bases unmatched to any gene: 9. The CDR3 bases are TGTGCCAGCAGCATCCCAGCGGGAAAGGACACCGGGGAGCTGTTTTTT. As protein: CASSIPAGKDTGELFF.

To note about this clonotype: Just one base apart from a much larger clone, this may be a read error. V usage is TRBV6-1 and J usage is TRBJ2-7, with D tentatively TRBD2 (5 bases). Germline lookup yields CDR1 MNHNS and CDR2 SASEGT. This CDR3 contains 14 residues. The V and J ends lost 7 bases and 3 bases respectively, with 16 bases between them. This CDR3 reads CASTRYGRGYEQYF. CDR3 nucleotides: TGTGCCAGCACCCGTTACGGCCGGGGCTACGAGCAGTACTTC.

The chain employs TRBV2 and TRBJ2-1; 11 positions match TRBD2. Germline V CDR1 and CDR2: SNHLY, FYNNEI. The CDR3 runs to 15 residues. The J segment lost 3 bases and the V segment lost 4 bases, leaving 2 bases of the junction unmatched. The CDR3 DNA follows: TGTGCCAGCAGTGCAACTAGCGGGAGCTACAATGAGCAGTTCTTC. Its protein product is CASSATSGSYNEQFF.

On this clonotype itself: Since a far larger clone is one base different, this is likely a read error. The chain uses TRBV5-5 and TRBJ1-1; the D is unclear. Deletions cut 2 bases from V and 3 bases from J, with 8 bases between. Germline loops: CDR1 SGHKS, CDR2 YYEKEE (reference sequence). There are 13 residues in the CDR3. CDR3 protein: CASSFGDYTEAFF. The CDR3 DNA reads as TGTGCCAGCAGCTTTGGCGATTACACTGAAGCTTTCTTT.

The J gene is TRBJ2-2, the V gene TRBV30; a weak D match, TRBD1 (7 bases). V was clipped by 8 bases and J by 4 bases, with 17 bases between them. The V gene's germline CDR1 is GTSNPN and CDR2 SVGIG (reference sequence). The CDR3 has 14 residues. CDR3 in DNA: TGTGCCCTTAAGAACAGGGGAGGCACCGGGGAGCTGTTTTTT. As protein: CALKNRGGTGELFF.

Many counts were recorded for this clonotype. The V gene is TRBV7-2, the J gene TRBJ2-5, with 10 bases aligning to TRBD1. Losses at the gene ends were 3 bases for V and 5 bases for J; bases not matched to a gene: 9. The CDR3 has 16 amino acids. From germline, CDR1 is SGHTA and CDR2 FQGNSA. CDR3 amino acids: CASSLGQGRGRETQYF. The CDR3 nucleotides read TGTGCCAGCAGCTTGGGACAGGGGAGGGGAAGGGAGACCCAGTACTTC.

This clonotype occurred many times. The V and J genes are TRBV12-3 or TRBV12-4 and TRBJ1-2; no reliable D call. Trimming stripped 6 bases from V and 6 bases from J, with 14 bases between. This CDR3 has 13 residues. In nucleotides, the CDR3 is TGTGCCAGCAGCTATCGAACGGGAGATGGCTACACCTTC. It specifies CASSYRTGDGYTF.

This chain connects TRBV19 to TRBJ2-1; D possibly corresponds to TRBD1 (5 bases). The CDR3 sequence is 14 residues long. CDR1 LNHDA and CDR2 SQIVND come from the germline V gene (reference sequence). V shed 9 bases and J shed 2 bases, with 14 bases lying between them. The CDR3 region has the DNA TGTGCCAGCGGAACAGGCGCCACCTACAATGAGCAGTTCTTC. Translated, it gives CASGTGATYNEQFF.

This clonotype was seen repeatedly, ten times or more. This CDR3 reads CASSLSQNYGYTF. For the CDR3, the DNA is TGTGCCAGCAGCTTGAGTCAAAACTATGGCTACACCTTC. The J gene is TRBJ1-2, the V gene TRBV28, with D hard to call. The CDR3 runs to 13 residues. Trimming pared 6 bases from V and 2 bases from J, leaving 10 bases between. CDR1 is MDHEN, CDR2 SYDVKM, per germline.

This clonotype appeared many times. The gene calls are TRBV15 and TRBJ2-5; TRBD1 matches 7 bases. The CDR3 length is 15 residues. The junction had 6 bases not matched to a gene; V was cut back by 3 bases and J by 2 bases. CDR1 is LNHNV, CDR2 YYDKDF, per germline (reference sequence). CDR3 sequence (DNA): TGTGCCACCAGCAGTCAAAGGGGGCTGCAAGAGACCCAGTACTTC. It codes for CATSSQRGLQETQYF.

This clonotype turned up a few times. The rearrangement links TRBV24-1 to TRBJ2-2; 7 bases align to TRBD1. Germline assignment: CDR1 KGHDR and CDR2 SFDVKD. V gave up 6 bases and J gave up 4 bases; unmatched junction bases: 7. This CDR3 spans 15 amino acids. The CDR3: CATSSAQGVTGELFF. The CDR3 DNA sequence: TGTGCCACCAGTTCCGCTCAGGGGGTCACCGGGGAGCTGTTTTTT.

This clonotype was counted ten times or more. The CDR3 region is CSVEDGGGYEQYF. CDR3 in DNA: TGCAGCGTTGAAGACGGGGGAGGCTACGAGCAGTACTTC. The chain combines TRBV29-1 with TRBJ2-7; D is perhaps TRBD2 (6 bases). V was cut by 0 bases and J by 3 bases, with 9 bases left in between. CDR1 SQVTM and CDR2 ANQGSEA come from the germline V gene. This CDR3 region has 13 residues.

Ten or more counts support this clonotype. The chain carries TRBV28 and TRBJ1-5; 8 positions match TRBD1. Germline V CDR1 and CDR2: MDHEN, SYDVKM. The CDR3 contains 17 residues. Trimming removed 6 bases from V and 3 bases from J; junction bases left unmatched: 13. The CDR3 region is CASSLWEGQGFNQPQHF. The CDR3 DNA reads as TGTGCCAGCAGCCTCTGGGAAGGACAGGGCTTCAATCAGCCCCAGCATTTT.

This clonotype appeared a few times. The chain joins TRBV7-2 to TRBJ1-3; no clear D gene. CDR1 and CDR2 from the germline V gene are SGHTA and FQGNSA. The CDR3 has 15 amino acids. With 2 bases removed from V and 3 bases from J, the gap between germline ends came to 11 bases. The CDR3 DNA follows: TGTGCCAGCAGCTTAACCCCCAATTTTGGAAACACCATATATTTT. Translating it yields CASSLTPNFGNTIYF.

A word on this clonotype: A much larger clonotype is one base distant, so this may be a read error. The chain is built from TRBV7-8 and TRBJ2-7; D gene uncertain. V lost 5 bases and J lost 6, with 8 bases in between. CDR3 size: 11 residues. Germline lookup yields CDR1 SGHVS and CDR2 FQNEAQ. The CDR3 DNA reads as TGTGCCAGCAGCGCGGAGTTCGAGCAGTACTTC. Its translation: CASSAEFEQYF.

This clonotype was recorded a few times. V is TRBV27 and J is TRBJ2-7; D is uncertain. The CDR3 length is 13 residues. Germline assignment: CDR1 MNHEY and CDR2 SMNVEV (reference sequence). Trimming cost V 5 bases and J 7 bases, with 15 bases left between them. CDR3 DNA sequence: TGTGCCAGCAGTCCTTCGGTGGCGGAGGAGCAGTACTTC. Its translation: CASSPSVAEEQYF.

This clonotype was picked up many times. The rearrangement links TRBV5-1 to TRBJ1-1; D remains unclear. The length of the CDR3 is 13 residues. Germline CDR1 is SGHRS and CDR2 is YFSETQ. Trimming stripped 2 bases from V and 4 bases from J, with 9 bases between. CDR3 DNA: TGCGCCAGCAGCTTACCGGGGATCACTGAAGCTTTCTTT. Encoded protein: CASSLPGITEAFF. The variable domain in full, with the rest retrieved from reference TRBV5-1 and TRBJ1-1, is KAGVTQTPRYLIKTRGQQVTLSCSPISGHRSVSWYQQTPGQGLQFLFEYFSETQRNKGNFPGRFSGRQFSNSRSEMNVSTLELGDSALYLCASSLPGITEAFFGQGTRLTVV.

V is TRBV7-2 and J is TRBJ2-1; D ambiguous. V lost 1 base, J lost 5 bases, and 6 bases lay in between. The CDR3 is 13 residues long. CDR1 is SGHTA and CDR2 is FQGNSA in the germline V gene. Here the CDR3 DNA reads TGTGCCAGCAGCTTAGTATCCGACAATGAGCAGTTCTTC. This gives the protein CASSLVSDNEQFF.

Ten or more counts support this clonotype. This sequence joins TRBV28 and TRBJ1-5; 9 bases are a match to TRBD1. Germline assignment: CDR1 MDHEN and CDR2 SYDVKM. Trimming took 6 bases from V and 3 from J; bases not matched to a gene: 15. The CDR3 loop spans 18 amino acids. CDR3 residues: CASSSTGGGTGINQPQHF. CDR3 DNA sequence: TGTGCCAGCAGCTCAACGGGCGGGGGGACAGGGATCAATCAGCCCCAGCATTTT.

The rearrangement uses TRBV5-1 and TRBJ2-2; D remains unclear. V was pared by 1 base and J by 3 bases, with 7 bases between. CDR3 size: 14 residues. Germline assignment: CDR1 SGHRS and CDR2 YFSETQ. CDR3 nucleotides: TGCGCCAGCAGCTTGACATTCGACACCGGGGAGCTGTTTTTT. Its translation: CASSLTFDTGELFF.

Only a few counts were recorded for this clonotype. This chain connects TRBV27 to TRBJ1-1, with a possible D match to TRBD1 (5 bases). The CDR3 consists of 13 residues. The V end was cut by 0 bases, the J end by 10 bases, with 12 bases between. Germline V CDR1 and CDR2: MNHEY, SMNVEV (reference sequence). CDR3 DNA sequence: TGTGCCAGCAGTTTATCCGCGGCTGGGGGAGCTTTCTTT. This gives the protein CASSLSAAGGAFF.

This clonotype was seen a handful of times. V is TRBV6-5 and J is TRBJ2-2; D remains unclear. V was clipped by 6 bases and J by 0 bases, with 8 bases between them. The V gene's germline CDR1 is MNHEY and CDR2 SVGAGI. CDR3 length: 14 residues. This CDR3 is CASRYGPNTGELFF. As DNA, the CDR3 is TGTGCCAGCAGATACGGGCCGAACACCGGGGAGCTGTTTTTT.

The chain employs TRBV4-2 and TRBJ2-1; 11 bases line up with TRBD1. Looked up from germline, CDR1 is LGHNA and CDR2 is YNFKEQ. There are 20 residues in the CDR3. With V trimmed by 1 base and J by 4 bases, 15 bases remained unmatched. The CDR3 loop is CASSQAGTGGIIRPYNEQFF. The CDR3 DNA reads TGTGCCAGCAGCCAAGCCGGGACAGGGGGGATCATTCGCCCATACAATGAGCAGTTCTTC.

The chain combines TRBV2 with TRBJ2-3; the D gene is possibly TRBD2 (5 bases). Germline V gene lookup returns CDR1 SNHLY and CDR2 FYNNEI. V shed 6 bases and J shed 2 bases, with 12 bases lying between them. This CDR3 spans 14 amino acids. CDR3 coding DNA: TGTGCCAGCAGCTTACAGCGGATCACAGATACGCAGTATTTT. This sequence encodes CASSLQRITDTQYF.